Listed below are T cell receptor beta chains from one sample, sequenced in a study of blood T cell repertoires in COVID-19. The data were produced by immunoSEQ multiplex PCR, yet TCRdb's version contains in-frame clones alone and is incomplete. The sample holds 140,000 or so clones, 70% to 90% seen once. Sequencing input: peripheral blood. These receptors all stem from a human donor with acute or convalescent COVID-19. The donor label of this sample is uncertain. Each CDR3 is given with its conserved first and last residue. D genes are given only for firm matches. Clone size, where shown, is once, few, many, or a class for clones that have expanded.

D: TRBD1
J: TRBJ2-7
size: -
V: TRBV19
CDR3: CASSRQGTNEQYF
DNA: TGTGCCAGTTCCCGACAGGGGACGAACGAGCAGTACTTC

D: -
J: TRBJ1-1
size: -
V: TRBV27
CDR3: CASSLSPGNMNTEAFF
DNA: TGTGCCAGCAGTTTATCCCCAGGAAACATGAACACTGAAGCTTTCTTT

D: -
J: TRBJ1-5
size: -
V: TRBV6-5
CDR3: CASSYRPDLGQPQHF
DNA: TGTGCCAGCAGTTACCGTCCTGATCTCGGTCAGCCCCAGCATTTT

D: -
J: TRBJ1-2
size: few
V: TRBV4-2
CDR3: CASSQVQGEGGYTF
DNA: TGTGCCAGCAGCCAAGTACAGGGCGAAGGGGGCTACACCTTC

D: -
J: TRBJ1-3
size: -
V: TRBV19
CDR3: CASSIQSSSGNTIYF
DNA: TGTGCCAGTAGTATACAATCCAGCTCTGGAAACACCATATATTTT

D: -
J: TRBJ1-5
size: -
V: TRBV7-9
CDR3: CASSRGGAGQPQHF
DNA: TGTGCCAGCAGCCGCGGGGGGGCTGGGCAGCCCCAGCATTTT

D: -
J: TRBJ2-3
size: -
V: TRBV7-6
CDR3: CASSRPGALNTDTQYF
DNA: TGTGCCAGCAGCCGCCCGGGAGCACTGAACACAGATACGCAGTATTTT

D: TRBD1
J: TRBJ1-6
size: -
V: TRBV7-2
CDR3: CASSSDRGNNSPLHF
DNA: TGTGCCAGCAGCTCGGACAGGGGCAATAATTCACCCCTCCACTTT

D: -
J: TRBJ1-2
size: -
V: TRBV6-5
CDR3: CASSPTELHGYTF
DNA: TGTGCCAGCAGTCCGACTGAGCTCCATGGCTACACCTTC

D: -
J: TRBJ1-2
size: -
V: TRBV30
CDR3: CAWRDTHYGYTF
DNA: TGTGCCTGGAGGGACACGCACTATGGCTACACCTTC

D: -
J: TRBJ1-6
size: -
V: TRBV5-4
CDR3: CASSLGGGADSPLHF
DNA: TGTGCCAGCAGCTTGGGTGGGGGCGCGGATTCACCCCTCCACTTT

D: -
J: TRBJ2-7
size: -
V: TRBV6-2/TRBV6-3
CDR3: CASSYGGPDEQYF
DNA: TGTGCCAGCAGTTACGGGGGCCCAGACGAGCAGTACTTC

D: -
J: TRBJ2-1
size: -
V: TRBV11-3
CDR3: CASSLDKTGEQFF
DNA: TGTGCCAGCAGCTTAGACAAGACAGGCGAGCAGTTCTTC

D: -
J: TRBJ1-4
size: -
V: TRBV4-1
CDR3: CASSQDPRVGEKLFF
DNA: TGCGCCAGCAGCCAAGATCCCAGGGTTGGAGAAAAACTGTTTTTT

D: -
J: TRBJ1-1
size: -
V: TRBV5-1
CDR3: CASSLAVMNTEAFF
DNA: TGCGCCAGCAGCTTGGCCGTAATGAACACTGAAGCTTTCTTT

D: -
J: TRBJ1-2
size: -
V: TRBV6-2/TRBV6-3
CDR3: CASSSRVNYGYTF
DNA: TGTGCCAGCAGTTCCAGGGTTAACTATGGCTACACCTTC

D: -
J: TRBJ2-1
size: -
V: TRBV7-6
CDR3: CASSLSLNNEQFF
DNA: TGTGCCAGCAGCTTAAGCCTAAACAATGAGCAGTTCTTC

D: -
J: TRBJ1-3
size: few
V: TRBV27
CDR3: CASRPGGGQPGNTIYF
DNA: TGTGCCAGCAGACCCGGGGGGGGTCAGCCTGGAAACACCATATATTTT

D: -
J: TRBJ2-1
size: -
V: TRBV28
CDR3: CASSAAVEQFF
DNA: TGTGCCAGCAGTGCGGCAGTGGAGCAGTTCTTC

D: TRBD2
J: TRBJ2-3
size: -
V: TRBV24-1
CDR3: CATSDPGLRNTDTQYF
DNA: TGTGCCACCAGTGATCCGGGACTAAGGAACACAGATACGCAGTATTTT

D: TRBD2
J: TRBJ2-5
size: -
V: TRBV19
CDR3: CASSLAGGGETQYF
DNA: TGTGCCAGTAGTCTAGCGGGGGGTGGGGAGACCCAGTACTTC

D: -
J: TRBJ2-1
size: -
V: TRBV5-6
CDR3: CASSYDTARNEQFF
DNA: TGTGCCAGCAGCTACGATACCGCTCGGAATGAGCAGTTCTTC

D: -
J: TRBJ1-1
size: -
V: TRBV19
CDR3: CASSITGRVAEAFF
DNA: TGTGCCAGTAGTATTACAGGGCGGGTCGCTGAAGCTTTCTTT

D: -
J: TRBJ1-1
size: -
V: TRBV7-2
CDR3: CASSNTEDTEAFF
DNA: TGTGCCAGCAGCAATACAGAGGACACTGAGGCTTTCTTT

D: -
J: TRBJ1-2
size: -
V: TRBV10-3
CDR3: CAISKDTGGYTF
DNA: TGTGCCATCAGCAAGGACACGGGTGGCTACACCTTC

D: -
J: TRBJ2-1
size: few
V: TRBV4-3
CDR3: CASSQGVSGTGTYNEQFF
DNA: TGCGCCAGCAGCCAAGGGGTTAGCGGGACAGGGACCTACAATGAGCAGTTCTTC

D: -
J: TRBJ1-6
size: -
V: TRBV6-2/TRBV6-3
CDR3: CASSYDPTAGVFNSPLHF
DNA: TGTGCCAGCAGTTACGACCCGACGGCAGGGGTTTTTAATTCACCCCTCCACTTT

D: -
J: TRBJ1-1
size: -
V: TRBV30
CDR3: CAWEPGSGTEAFF
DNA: TGTGCCTGGGAACCGGGGAGTGGCACTGAAGCTTTCTTT

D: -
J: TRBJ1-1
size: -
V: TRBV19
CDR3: CASSIDGPRGARAEAFF
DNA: TGTGCCAGTAGTATAGATGGTCCCCGGGGGGCGCGGGCTGAAGCTTTCTTT

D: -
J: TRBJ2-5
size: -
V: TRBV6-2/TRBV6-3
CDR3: CASSKGGAAGGRETQYF
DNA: TGTGCCAGCAGTAAGGGAGGTGCGGCAGGGGGAAGGGAGACCCAGTACTTC

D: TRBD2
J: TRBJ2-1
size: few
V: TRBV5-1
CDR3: CASSRSGVSYNEQFF
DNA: TGCGCCAGCAGCCGTAGCGGGGTCTCCTACAATGAGCAGTTCTTC

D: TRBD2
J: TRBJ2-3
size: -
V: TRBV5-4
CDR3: CASSFRVAGGRDTQYF
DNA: TGTGCCAGCAGCTTCAGGGTAGCGGGAGGACGAGATACGCAGTATTTT

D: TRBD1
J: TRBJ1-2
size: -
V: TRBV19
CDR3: CASRGDRVYGYTF
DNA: TGTGCCAGTAGAGGCGACAGGGTCTATGGCTACACCTTC

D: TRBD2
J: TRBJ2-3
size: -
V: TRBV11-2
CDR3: CASTPGLAGGLVSTDTQYF
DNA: TGTGCCAGCACCCCGGGACTAGCGGGAGGCCTAGTCAGCACAGATACGCAGTATTTT

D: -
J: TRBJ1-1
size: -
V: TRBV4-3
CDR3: CASSQDRQGIWRTEAFF
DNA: TGCGCCAGCAGCCAAGATCGGCAGGGAATCTGGCGCACTGAAGCTTTCTTT

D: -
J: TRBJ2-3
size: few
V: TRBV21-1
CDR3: CASSKIEGRVTDTQYF
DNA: TGTGCCAGCAGCAAAATCGAGGGCAGAGTCACAGATACGCAGTATTTT

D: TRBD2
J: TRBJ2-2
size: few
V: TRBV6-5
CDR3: CASSYLRTSPGELFF
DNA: TGTGCCAGCAGTTACTTGAGGACTAGCCCCGGGGAGCTGTTTTTT

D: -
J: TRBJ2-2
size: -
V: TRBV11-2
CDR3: CASSLASGELFF
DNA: TGTGCCAGCAGCTTAGCTTCCGGGGAGCTGTTTTTT

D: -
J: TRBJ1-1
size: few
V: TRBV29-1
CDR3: CSAQILNTEAFF
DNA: TGCAGCGCACAGATACTGAACACTGAAGCTTTCTTT

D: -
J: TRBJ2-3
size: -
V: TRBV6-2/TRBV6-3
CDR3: CASSWQGGTDTQYF
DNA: TGTGCCAGCAGCTGGCAAGGGGGCACAGATACGCAGTATTTT

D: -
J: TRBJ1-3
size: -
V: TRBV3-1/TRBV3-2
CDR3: CASSQLQGPGNTIYF
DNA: TGTGCCAGCAGCCAATTACAGGGTCCTGGAAACACCATATATTTT

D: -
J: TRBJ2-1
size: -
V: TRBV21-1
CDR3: CASSPRTTGDEQFF
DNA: TGTGCCAGCAGCCCAAGGACCACAGGTGATGAGCAGTTCTTC

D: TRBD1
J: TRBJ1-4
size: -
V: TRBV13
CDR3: CASSLVLGQGREKLFF
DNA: TGTGCCAGCAGCTTAGTCCTAGGACAGGGTAGAGAAAAACTGTTTTTT

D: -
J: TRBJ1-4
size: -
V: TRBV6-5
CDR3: CASRQGLANEKLFF
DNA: TGTGCCAGCAGACAGGGTCTGGCTAATGAAAAACTGTTTTTT

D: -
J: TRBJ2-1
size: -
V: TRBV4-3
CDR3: CASSPDLAIYNEQFF
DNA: TGCGCCAGCAGCCCTGATTTAGCTATCTACAATGAGCAGTTCTTC

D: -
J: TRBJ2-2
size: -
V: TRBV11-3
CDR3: CASSLGRTTTSGELFF
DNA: TGTGCCAGCAGCTTAGGGAGGACTACCACGTCAGGGGAGCTGTTTTTT